This T cell receptor beta chain was retrieved from a study of blood T cell repertoires in COVID-19. The wider study: Some COVID-19 samples were acute and others convalescent; all came from the United States, Italy and Spain. The analysed material was cDNA or gDNA that came from T cells, B-cell-depleted T cells, or PBMCs.

The CDR3 sequence is 14 residues long. The ends were cut back, 5 bases at V and 5 bases at J, with 17 bases in the middle. Germline CDR1 is SGHNT and CDR2 is YYREEE (reference sequence). Original processing methods: Estimation of nucleated cell counts was performed using reference gene primer amplification. Repertoires were generated with immunoSEQ multiplex PCR, while TCRdb's copy carries only in-frame clones and drops some. V and J calls plus clone size are reproduced from that table; the DNA served to infer D and trimming. The sample contains approximately 18,000 clones, around 92% of which appear only once.

The clonotype was recovered from a human donor in a cohort sampled during active COVID-19. Sequencing was done on a sample of peripheral blood. The chain joins TRBV5-4 to TRBJ2-7, with a possible D match to TRBD2 (5 bases). The CDR3 sequence is CASSSQLEMDEQYF. CDR3 DNA sequence: TGTGCCAGCAGTTCCCAACTAGAGATGGACGAGCAGTACTTC.